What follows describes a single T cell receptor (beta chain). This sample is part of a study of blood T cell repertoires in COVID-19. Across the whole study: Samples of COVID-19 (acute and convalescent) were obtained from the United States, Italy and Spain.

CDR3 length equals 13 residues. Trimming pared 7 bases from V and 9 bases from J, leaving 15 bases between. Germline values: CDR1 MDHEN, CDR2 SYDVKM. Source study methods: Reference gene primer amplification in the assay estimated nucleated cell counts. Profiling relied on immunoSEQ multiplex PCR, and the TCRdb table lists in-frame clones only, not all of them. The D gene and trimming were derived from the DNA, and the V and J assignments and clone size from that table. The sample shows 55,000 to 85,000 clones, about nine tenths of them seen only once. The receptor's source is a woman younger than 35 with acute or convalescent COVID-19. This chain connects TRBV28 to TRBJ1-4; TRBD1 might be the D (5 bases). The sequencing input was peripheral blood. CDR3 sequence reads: CASKRTGGKKLFF. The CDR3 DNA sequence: TGTGCCAGCAAACGAACGGGGGGGAAAAAACTGTTTTTT.